The 4 T cell receptor beta chains below come from one sample, sequenced in a study of identifying expanded T cells in peripheral blood. The table came from immunoSEQ multiplex PCR; TCRdb's copy has only in-frame clones and leaves some out. The sample holds 90,000 to 120,000 clones, 85% to 90% seen once. Material for sequencing was blood. Every receptor here comes from a person between 18 and 75 years old in good health.

This clone was observed a single time. The chain is built from TRBV19 and TRBJ1-4, with D unclear. V was cut by 4 bases and J by 0 bases, with 18 bases left in between. This CDR3 contains 18 residues. From germline, CDR1 is LNHDA and CDR2 SQIVND (reference sequence). CDR3 sequence: CASSKRTATRATNEKLFF. CDR3 coding DNA: TGTGCCAGTAGTAAAAGGACGGCCACGAGAGCAACTAATGAAAAACTGTTTTTT.

V and J are TRBV29-1 and TRBJ2-1; D not certain. Germline CDR1 and CDR2: SQVTM and ANQGSEA. The ends were cut back, 4 bases at V and 2 bases at J, with 6 bases in the middle. CDR3 length: 12 amino acids. The CDR3 bases are TGCAGCGTTGGTGTGGCCTACAATGAGCAGTTCTTC. It codes for CSVGVAYNEQFF.

This sequence joins TRBV11-2 and TRBJ2-1; maybe TRBD2 (6 bases). V was shortened by 2 bases and J by 4 bases, with 18 bases between the two germline ends. The CDR3 is 17 amino acids. CDR1 and CDR2 (germline): SGHAT, FQNNGV. CDR3 DNA: TGTGCCAGCAGCTTATCCCCGAGACTAGTTCCGTACAATGAGCAGTTCTTC. Amino acid sequence: CASSLSPRLVPYNEQFF. The entire variable domain, with the rest obtained from reference TRBV11-2 and TRBJ2-1, is as follows: EAGVAQSPRYKIIEKRQSVAFWCNPISGHATLYWYQQILGQGPKLLIQFQNNGVVDDSQLPKDRFSAERLKGVDSTLKIQPAKLEDSAVYLCASSLSPRLVPYNEQFFGPGTRLTVL.

The J gene is TRBJ1-2, the V gene TRBV14, with TRBD1 as a possible D gene (6 bases). Between the trimmed V and J ends, which lost 4 bases and 4 bases, there was a span of 10 bases. CDR1 and CDR2 from the germline V gene are SGHDN and FVKESK. The CDR3 has 13 residues. The CDR3 protein is CASSPGEFYGYTF. The CDR3 DNA is TGTGCCAGCAGCCCAGGGGAATTCTATGGCTACACCTTC. The variable domain in full, with the rest retrieved from reference TRBV14 and TRBJ1-2, is EAGVTQFPSHSVIEKGQTVTLRCDPISGHDNLYWYRRVMGKEIKFLLHFVKESKQDESGMPNNRFLAERTGGTYSTLKVQPAELEDSGVYFCASSPGEFYGYTFGSGTRLTVV.